Sequencing of this T cell receptor beta chain was carried out in a study of shared clonotypes between healthy human individuals. Findings of the study overall: The study generally estimated greater richness for naive than memory subsets. It was observed that 5% to 6.5% of naive CD4 clonotypes were shared across several donors.

Naive CD8 cells, CD45RO-negative and positively selected for CCR7, excluded terminally differentiated effector memory CD45RA+ cells. Donors comprised only Caucasian adults living in Nashville, Tennessee. The germline gives CDR1 SEHNR, CDR2 FQNEAQ (reference sequence). V was clipped by 5 bases and J by 5 bases, with 19 bases between them. CDR3 length: 15 residues. This clone is a singleton in its sample. What it binds is not known. In the authors' methods: Owing to the provision of junction-only sequences devoid of quality scores by immunoSEQ, filtering differed. The repertoire was sequenced with immunoSEQ multiplex PCR; TCRdb's copy has only in-frame clones and lacks some. Clone size and the V and J calls come from that table; the DNA yielded D and trimming. The sample has approximately 1.9 million clones; 90% to 95% are singletons.

This TCR came from a man aged 18 to 29 in good health. Some clones in this sample may be carry-over from other donors' samples. The rearrangement uses TRBV7-9 and TRBJ2-7; D is possibly TRBD1 or TRBD2 (5 bases each). Material for sequencing was naive CD8+ T cells from PBMCs. The CDR3 here is CASSGTGTAWDEQYF. DNA for the CDR3: TGTGCCAGCAGCGGAACGGGGACGGCCTGGGACGAGCAGTACTTC.